One and the same sample provided the 27 T cell receptor beta chains below, sequenced in a study of cytomegalovirus exposure and HLA in healthy donors. Profiling relied on immunoSEQ multiplex PCR, and the TCRdb table lists in-frame clones only, not all of them. This sample has under 250,000 clones; approximately 90% occur once, and the top ten carry roughly 1%. The sequenced sample was PBMCs. These receptors were collected from a woman between 18 and 29 years old in good health and CMV-seronegative.

The chain recombines TRBV5-4 with TRBJ2-6, with 9 bases aligning to TRBD1. V lost 2 bases, J lost 3 bases, and 9 bases stayed unmatched. There are 18 residues in the CDR3. In germline, CDR1 is SGHNT, CDR2 YYREEE (reference sequence). CDR3 residues: CASSFPGQGRLGANVLTF. The CDR3 DNA reads TGTGCCAGCAGCTTTCCGGGACAGGGCCGCCTTGGGGCCAACGTCCTGACTTTC. Looking up the rest from reference TRBV5-4 and TRBJ2-6 gives the full variable domain: ETGVTQSPTHLIKTRGQQVTLRCSSQSGHNTVSWYQQALGQGPQFIFQYYREEENGRGNFPPRFSGLQFPNYSSELNVNALELDDSALYLCASSFPGQGRLGANVLTFGAGSRLTVL.

The V and J genes are TRBV5-8 and TRBJ1-6; 8 bases agree with TRBD1. The trim removed 4 bases at V and 6 bases at J, leaving 6 bases unmatched. The V gene's germline CDR1 is SGHTS and CDR2 YDEGEE. This CDR3 region has 15 residues. The CDR3: CASSPIRGPNSPLHF. CDR3 nucleotide sequence: TGTGCCAGCAGCCCGATCAGGGGGCCTAATTCACCCCTCCACTTT.

The chain employs TRBV4-1 and TRBJ2-1; 13 bases are shared with TRBD2. The V segment lost 3 bases and the J segment 8 bases; nucleotides outside the gene matches: 10. Germline V CDR1 and CDR2: MGHRA, YSYEKL. The CDR3 consists of 17 residues. Here the CDR3 reads CASSQTPGLAGLDEQFF. The CDR3 DNA reads TGCGCCAGCAGCCAGACACCGGGACTAGCGGGATTAGATGAGCAGTTCTTC.

V is TRBV6-6 and J is TRBJ1-1; D gene ambiguous. This CDR3 comprises 14 residues. Trimming stripped 2 bases from V and 0 bases from J, with 7 bases between. Germline V gene data show CDR1 as MNHNY and CDR2 as SVGAGI (reference sequence). This CDR3 is CASSYAQMNTEAFF. In DNA, the CDR3 is TGTGCCAGCAGTTACGCTCAGATGAACACTGAAGCTTTCTTT.

CDR3 loop: CASSSFTDTQYF. The DNA for the CDR3 is TGTGCCAGCAGTTCCTTCACAGATACGCAGTATTTT. The rearrangement uses TRBV6-5 and TRBJ2-3; D gene uncertain. This CDR3 has 12 amino acids. Looked up from germline, CDR1 is MNHEY and CDR2 is SVGAGI. V lost 4 bases and J 2 bases, leaving 4 bases between the germline ends.

The chain carries TRBV6-6 and TRBJ1-2; a possible D gene is TRBD1 (5 bases). The V gene's germline CDR1 is MNHNY and CDR2 SVGAGI (reference sequence). The CDR3 spans 13 residues. The V gene lost 6 bases and the J gene lost 4 bases, with 12 bases spanning the gap. The DNA of the CDR3 is TGTGCCAGCAGGTCCGACAGCTCCTATGGCTACACCTTC. This translates into CASRSDSSYGYTF.

This sequence joins TRBV9 and TRBJ1-1, with D possibly matching TRBD1 (6 bases). Deletions cut 3 bases from V and 7 bases from J, with 10 bases between. CDR3 length: 12 residues. Germline CDR1 SGDLS, CDR2 YYNGEE. CDR3 sequence: CASSDDRLEAFF. CDR3 nucleotides: TGTGCCAGCAGCGACGACAGGCTTGAAGCTTTCTTT.

The chain employs TRBV15 and TRBJ1-1, with TRBD1 matching over 7 bases. There are 15 residues in the CDR3. Germline V gene data show CDR1 as LNHNV and CDR2 as YYDKDF (reference sequence). V lost 5 bases, J lost 0 bases, and 6 bases stayed unmatched. CDR3 amino acids: CATSWGDRVNTEAFF. The CDR3 DNA follows: TGTGCCACCAGCTGGGGAGACAGGGTGAACACTGAAGCTTTCTTT.

The rearrangement joins TRBV11-3 to TRBJ2-1; D is uncertain. V lost 4 bases and J lost 2, with 3 bases in between. The CDR3 loop spans 12 amino acids. CDR1 and CDR2 from the germline V gene are SGHNT and YENEEA. The CDR3 region has the DNA TGTGCCAGCAGCTCCACCTACAATGAGCAGTTCTTC. This codes for CASSSTYNEQFF.

This clone was observed a single time. This chain joins TRBV5-1 and TRBJ2-7, with 9 bases aligning to TRBD2. The CDR3 spans 14 residues. CDR1 is SGHRS, CDR2 YFSETQ, per germline. V shed 6 bases and J 4 bases; nucleotides not matched to a gene: 8. CDR3 amino acids: CASTPAGGLYEQYF. The CDR3 nucleotides are TGCGCCAGCACTCCAGCGGGGGGACTATACGAGCAGTACTTC. Filled out from reference TRBV5-1 and TRBJ2-7, the complete variable domain reads KAGVTQTPRYLIKTRGQQVTLSCSPISGHRSVSWYQQTPGQGLQFLFEYFSETQRNKGNFPGRFSGRQFSNSRSEMNVSTLELGDSALYLCASTPAGGLYEQYFGPGTRLTVT.

The V gene is TRBV28, the J gene TRBJ2-3, with D perhaps matching TRBD2 (5 bases). This CDR3 contains 16 residues. Per the germline V gene, CDR1 is MDHEN and CDR2 is SYDVKM. Trimming took 4 bases from V and 0 from J, leaving 14 bases between them. The CDR3 loop reads CASSSPIAISTDTQYF. The CDR3 region has the DNA TGTGCCAGCAGTTCCCCAATAGCGATAAGCACAGATACGCAGTATTTT.

The V gene is TRBV4-2, the J gene TRBJ1-2, with D uncertain. CDR1 is LGHNA, CDR2 YNFKEQ, per germline. The CDR3 extends over 15 amino acids. V was shortened by 1 base and J by 8 bases, with 17 bases between the two germline ends. The CDR3: CASSQVSDGSWGYTF. In nucleotides, the CDR3 is TGTGCCAGCAGCCAAGTCAGCGACGGCAGCTGGGGCTACACCTTC.

V is TRBV5-1 and J is TRBJ1-5, with 7 bases matching TRBD1. The CDR3 totals 14 residues. CDR1 and CDR2 (germline): SGHRS, YFSETQ. Germline trimming cut 2 bases from V and 6 bases from J; bases unmatched to any gene: 5. The CDR3 coding sequence is TGCGCCAGCAGCTTCTACCAGGGGGGTCAGCCCCAGCATTTT. Amino acid sequence: CASSFYQGGQPQHF.

This sequence joins TRBV10-1 and TRBJ2-1; D uncertain. The CDR3 has 16 amino acids. The V gene lost 1 base and the J gene lost 0 bases, with 10 bases spanning the gap. Germline-derived CDR1 and CDR2 are WNHNN and SYGVQD (reference sequence). DNA of the CDR3: TGCGCCAGCAGTGAGTGGGCTTCAAGCTCCTACAATGAGCAGTTCTTC. As protein: CASSEWASSSYNEQFF.

The chain joins TRBV5-6 to TRBJ2-7; 9 nucleotides match TRBD2. After removal of 0 bases from V and 4 bases from J, the junction contained 2 bases not matched to a gene. CDR1 and CDR2 (germline): SGHDT, YYEEEE. The CDR3 is made up of 14 amino acids. CDR3 in DNA: TGTGCCAGCAGCTTGGGACTAGCGGATTACGAGCAGTACTTC. Encoded protein: CASSLGLADYEQYF.

In DNA form, the CDR3 reads TGCGCCAGCAGCTTGCTAAGCGGGAGGGCCTACGAGCAGTACTTC. It translates to CASSLLSGRAYEQYF. This rearrangement joins TRBV5-1 to TRBJ2-7, with 10 bases that match TRBD2. Trimming removed 1 base from V and 2 bases from J; junction bases left unmatched: 3. This CDR3 has 15 residues. The germline V gene encodes CDR1 SGHRS and CDR2 YFSETQ.

The chain joins TRBV7-2 to TRBJ2-1, with 7 bases that match TRBD2. Per the germline V gene, CDR1 is SGHTA and CDR2 is FQGNSA. The CDR3 runs to 16 residues. V lost 1 base to trimming and J lost 3 bases; unmatched junction nucleotides: 6. This CDR3 reads CASSLVGLAVYNEQFF. Here the CDR3 DNA reads TGTGCCAGCAGCTTAGTAGGGCTAGCGGTCTACAATGAGCAGTTCTTC.

V is TRBV2 and J is TRBJ2-1, with 8 bases identical to TRBD1. Germline CDR1 SNHLY, CDR2 FYNNEI. V was pared by 6 bases and J by 6 bases, with 7 bases of the junction left unmatched. This CDR3 has 14 residues. The CDR3 nucleotides are TGTGCCAGCAGCAAGGGGACAGGCGTCAATGAGCAGTTCTTC. Translating it yields CASSKGTGVNEQFF.

Remarks on this clone: Other DNA variants within this sample encode the same CDR3. The gene calls are TRBV11-3 and TRBJ2-2; possibly TRBD2 for D (5 bases). Germline CDR1 reads SGHNT; CDR2 reads YENEEA. The CDR3 spans 15 residues. V dropped 2 bases and J dropped 0 bases, with 7 bases sitting between them. In nucleotides, the CDR3 is TGTGCCAGCAGCTTACGGGGAACGAACACCGGGGAGCTGTTTTTT. This translates into CASSLRGTNTGELFF.

The chain joins TRBV19 to TRBJ1-2; D is unresolved. Trimming took 3 bases from V and 2 from J, leaving 10 bases between them. The germline gives CDR1 LNHDA, CDR2 SQIVND (reference sequence). The CDR3 sequence is 14 residues long. This chain's CDR3 is CASSMAAGNYGYTF. CDR3 DNA: TGTGCCAGTAGTATGGCGGCTGGAAACTATGGCTACACCTTC.

The chain couples TRBV19 to TRBJ2-7, with D uncertain. V was clipped by 4 bases and J by 2 bases, with 9 bases between them. CDR1 is LNHDA and CDR2 is SQIVND in the germline V gene (reference sequence). The CDR3 runs 13 residues. The CDR3 nucleotides read TGTGCCAGTAGTACTACGCATCCCTACGAGCAGTACTTC. Translated, it gives CASSTTHPYEQYF. The entire variable domain, with the rest obtained from reference TRBV19 and TRBJ2-7, is as follows: DGGITQSPKYLFRKEGQNVTLSCEQNLNHDAMYWYRQDPGQGLRLIYYSQIVNDFQKGDIAEGYSVSREKKESFPLTVTSAQKNPTAFYLCASSTTHPYEQYFGPGTRLTVT.

The chain has TRBV27 and TRBJ1-2, with D tentatively TRBD1 (6 bases). In germline, CDR1 is MNHEY, CDR2 SMNVEV (reference sequence). This CDR3 spans 12 amino acids. V lost 6 bases and J lost 6, with 11 bases in between. CDR3 sequence: CASSRGWDGYTF. In nucleotides, the CDR3 is TGTGCCAGCAGCAGGGGTTGGGATGGCTACACCTTC.

The chain has TRBV5-1 and TRBJ2-2; D is unclear. Germline CDR1 and CDR2: SGHRS and YFSETQ. The CDR3 length is 15 residues. Trimming shortened V by 2 bases and J by 1 base, and 9 bases separated the two germline ends. CDR3 nucleotides: TGCGCCAGCAGCTTAGAGAACTGGAACACCGGGGAGCTGTTTTTT. Translated: CASSLENWNTGELFF.

This clone showed up just a few times. The chain uses TRBV11-3 and TRBJ1-5; D ambiguous. The CDR3 extends over 10 amino acids. Germline CDR1 is SGHNT and CDR2 is YENEEA. The CDR3 coding sequence is TGTGCTCTGCTCAAGCGGCCCCAGCATTTT. Encoded protein: CALLKRPQHF.

This clone was seen a handful of times. V gene TRBV10-1 combines with J gene TRBJ2-7; 10 nucleotides match TRBD2. The CDR3 covers 12 residues. The V segment lost 9 bases and the J segment 5 bases; nucleotides outside the gene matches: 4. The germline gives CDR1 WNHNN, CDR2 SYGVQD (reference sequence). Here the CDR3 reads CARQAGGDEQYF. CDR3 coding DNA: TGCGCCAGACAAGCGGGAGGGGACGAGCAGTACTTC.

This clone was counted only a few times. The genes are TRBV6-1 and TRBJ2-7, with 7 bases matching TRBD2. Trimming at V came to 6 bases and at J to 8 bases, leaving 16 bases not matched to a gene. The CDR3 contains 15 residues. Germline V gene lookup returns CDR1 MNHNS and CDR2 SASEGT. The CDR3 spells CASSRSPTSRSQQYF. The DNA of the CDR3 is TGTGCCAGCAGCCGCTCCCCGACTAGCCGCAGTCAGCAGTACTTC.

The chain combines TRBV14 with TRBJ2-7, with 8 bases lining up with TRBD1. CDR1 is SGHDN, CDR2 FVKESK, per germline. Trimming at V came to 5 bases and at J to 5 bases, leaving 14 bases not matched to a gene. The CDR3 covers 16 residues. CDR3 protein: CASSRVPGQGGNEQYF. For the CDR3, the DNA is TGTGCCAGCAGCAGAGTACCCGGACAGGGTGGCAACGAGCAGTACTTC.